This T cell receptor (beta chain) was identified in a study of T cells in Graves' hyperthyroidism and ophthalmopathy. Study-level results: Blood samples included most of the expanded thyroid clonotypes exceeding 0.001.

The study enrolled patients aged 18 to 65 with newly diagnosed hyperthyroidism of under 2 months' duration. PBMCs were derived from about 10 ml fresh peripheral blood. As regards this clonotype: Its antigen remains unidentified.

RNA transcripts gave rise to amplified TCR beta CDR3 regions. First-round RT-PCR with HTBI primers amplified the TCR CDR3 region. TCRdb independently ran MiXCR on the multiplex PCR reads; one entry per CDR3 protein. Here the sample spans some 460,000 distinct CDR3 sequences, approximately 15% being singletons. The V end lost 6 bases, the J end lost 1 base, and 18 bases lay between the germline ends. Looked up from germline, CDR1 is LNHDA and CDR2 is SQIVND (reference sequence). This CDR3 has 16 amino acids. The sample taken for sequencing was blood. This TCR was recovered from a woman in her late teens or twenties with Graves' hyperthyroidism. V gene TRBV19 combines with J gene TRBJ1-2; a possible D gene is TRBD1 (5 bases). This chain's CDR3 is CASRVGPRHDNYGYTF. The DNA of the CDR3 is TGTGCCAGTAGAGTGGGACCCCGACACGATAACTATGGCTACACCTTC.